Listed below are T cell receptor beta chains from one sample, sequenced in a study of blood T cells in healthy people across ages. MiXCR was run by TCRdb on the 5' RACE reads, yielding one entry per CDR3 protein. The sample lists some 780,000 distinct CDR3 sequences, 45% to 70% occurring once. The material sequenced was blood. All receptors derive from a man aged 40-49 years in good health. The CDR3 runs from the conserved cysteine through the conserved F or W. A D gene is named only where the DNA matches it firmly. Size is omitted from some rows. Given values are once, few, many or a class for expanded clones.

v_gene: TRBV24-1
j_gene: TRBJ2-7
d_gene: NA
abundance: NA
CDR3aa: CATSQGNLFPYEQYF
CDR3nt: TGTGCCACCAGCCAGGGGAACCTATTCCCCTACGAGCAGTACTTC

v_gene: TRBV7-3
j_gene: TRBJ2-3
d_gene: NA
abundance: few
CDR3aa: CASSSTGTGDTQYF
CDR3nt: TGTGCCAGCAGCTCCACGGGCACCGGGGATACGCAGTATTTT

v_gene: TRBV15
j_gene: TRBJ1-5
d_gene: NA
abundance: NA
CDR3aa: CATSRDPGAQGQPQHF
CDR3nt: TGTGCCACCAGCAGAGATCCGGGGGCTCAAGGTCAGCCCCAGCATTTT

v_gene: TRBV19
j_gene: TRBJ1-2
d_gene: NA
abundance: once
CDR3aa: CATPSDYGYTF
CDR3nt: TGTGCCACCCCCTCAGACTATGGCTACACCTTC

v_gene: TRBV7-3
j_gene: TRBJ2-3
d_gene: NA
abundance: NA
CDR3aa: CASSSGLGELGTDTQYF
CDR3nt: TGTGCCAGCAGCTCGGGGTTGGGTGAGTTGGGCACAGATACGCAGTATTTT

v_gene: TRBV20-1
j_gene: TRBJ1-1
d_gene: NA
abundance: few
CDR3aa: CSARDGGNTEAFF
CDR3nt: TGCAGTGCTAGAGATGGAGGGAACACTGAAGCTTTCTTT

v_gene: TRBV2
j_gene: TRBJ1-2
d_gene: NA
abundance: few
CDR3aa: CATGTENYGYTF
CDR3nt: TGTGCCACCGGGACGGAGAACTATGGCTACACCTTC

v_gene: TRBV11-2
j_gene: TRBJ2-7
d_gene: NA
abundance: few
CDR3aa: CASSFVDASYEQYF
CDR3nt: TGTGCCAGCAGCTTCGTAGACGCGTCCTACGAGCAGTACTTC

v_gene: TRBV20-1
j_gene: TRBJ2-5
d_gene: NA
abundance: few
CDR3aa: CSARGLRGAPRETQYF
CDR3nt: TGCAGTGCTAGAGGCCTCCGGGGGGCCCCTCGAGAGACCCAGTACTTC

v_gene: TRBV27
j_gene: TRBJ1-2
d_gene: NA
abundance: NA
CDR3aa: CASSTNRVLDYGYTF
CDR3nt: TGTGCCAGCAGCACGAACAGGGTTTTGGACTATGGCTACACCTTC

v_gene: TRBV15
j_gene: TRBJ2-7
d_gene: TRBD1
abundance: NA
CDR3aa: CATSRGLTGELSYEQYF
CDR3nt: TGTGCCACCAGCAGAGGGTTGACAGGGGAACTCTCCTACGAGCAGTACTTC

v_gene: TRBV7-2
j_gene: TRBJ1-2
d_gene: TRBD1
abundance: NA
CDR3aa: CASSFSGTDYGYTF
CDR3nt: TGTGCCAGCAGCTTTTCCGGGACAGACTATGGCTACACCTTC

v_gene: TRBV6-2/TRBV6-3
j_gene: TRBJ2-7
d_gene: TRBD2
abundance: NA
CDR3aa: CASSYGTSGYEQYF
CDR3nt: TGTGCCAGCAGTTACGGGACTAGCGGGTACGAGCAGTACTTC

v_gene: TRBV7-9
j_gene: TRBJ1-1
d_gene: NA
abundance: NA
CDR3aa: CASSLGGRGTEAFF
CDR3nt: TGTGCCAGCAGCTTAGGGGGGCGGGGGACTGAAGCTTTCTTT

v_gene: TRBV27
j_gene: TRBJ2-5
d_gene: NA
abundance: few
CDR3aa: CASSLSPHQETQYF
CDR3nt: TGTGCCAGCAGTTTATCCCCCCACCAAGAGACCCAGTACTTC

v_gene: TRBV24-1
j_gene: TRBJ1-4
d_gene: NA
abundance: NA
CDR3aa: CATSDFGGEKLFF
CDR3nt: TGTGCCACCAGTGATTTCGGCGGGGAAAAACTGTTTTTT

v_gene: TRBV20-1
j_gene: TRBJ1-6
d_gene: NA
abundance: NA
CDR3aa: CSARDRGAYNSPLHF
CDR3nt: TGCAGTGCTAGAGATCGAGGGGCCTATAATTCACCCCTCCACTTT

v_gene: TRBV27
j_gene: TRBJ2-1
d_gene: NA
abundance: few
CDR3aa: CASSAGHQPNNEQFF
CDR3nt: TGTGCCAGCAGCGCTGGACACCAACCTAACAATGAGCAGTTCTTC

v_gene: TRBV12-3/TRBV12-4
j_gene: TRBJ2-5
d_gene: TRBD2
abundance: NA
CDR3aa: CASSPSGRKGETQYF
CDR3nt: TGTGCCAGCAGCCCAAGCGGGAGGAAGGGAGAGACCCAGTACTTC

v_gene: TRBV20-1
j_gene: TRBJ2-7
d_gene: TRBD1
abundance: NA
CDR3aa: CSATGQGVNEQYF
CDR3nt: TGCAGTGCTACGGGACAGGGAGTGAACGAGCAGTACTTC

v_gene: TRBV28
j_gene: TRBJ1-6
d_gene: NA
abundance: NA
CDR3aa: CASSRAFAALHF
CDR3nt: TGTGCCAGCAGCCGGGCCTTTGCGGCCCTCCACTTT

v_gene: TRBV27
j_gene: TRBJ2-7
d_gene: NA
abundance: NA
CDR3aa: CASSLLQGSLTYEQYF
CDR3nt: TGTGCCAGCAGTTTACTCCAGGGTTCCTTAACCTACGAGCAGTACTTC

v_gene: TRBV20-1
j_gene: TRBJ2-7
d_gene: NA
abundance: few
CDR3aa: CSAHSTSSYEQYF
CDR3nt: TGCAGTGCCCACTCGACGAGCTCCTACGAGCAGTACTTC

v_gene: TRBV28
j_gene: TRBJ2-7
d_gene: NA
abundance: NA
CDR3aa: CASSPRFFADSYEQYF
CDR3nt: TGTGCCAGCAGTCCCAGGTTCTTCGCCGACTCCTACGAGCAGTACTTC

v_gene: TRBV14
j_gene: TRBJ2-3
d_gene: NA
abundance: NA
CDR3aa: CASSQGFTDTQYF
CDR3nt: TGTGCCAGCAGCCAAGGTTTCACAGATACGCAGTATTTT

v_gene: TRBV24-1
j_gene: TRBJ2-7
d_gene: TRBD1
abundance: few
CDR3aa: CATSDQRPGQSHEQYF
CDR3nt: TGTGCCACCAGTGATCAAAGACCGGGACAGTCCCACGAGCAGTACTTC

v_gene: TRBV7-2
j_gene: TRBJ2-7
d_gene: TRBD2
abundance: few
CDR3aa: CASSFRTSGGALEQYF
CDR3nt: TGTGCCAGCAGCTTCCGGACTAGCGGGGGGGCCCTCGAGCAGTACTTC

v_gene: TRBV28
j_gene: TRBJ1-4
d_gene: TRBD1
abundance: few
CDR3aa: CASSLPAGQGGAEKLFF
CDR3nt: TGTGCCAGCAGCTTACCCGCTGGACAGGGAGGGGCGGAAAAACTGTTTTTT

v_gene: TRBV29-1
j_gene: TRBJ2-7
d_gene: NA
abundance: NA
CDR3aa: CSVHGQFIDEQYF
CDR3nt: TGCAGCGTTCATGGGCAGTTCATCGACGAGCAGTACTTC

v_gene: TRBV27
j_gene: TRBJ2-3
d_gene: TRBD2
abundance: NA
CDR3aa: CASSLVLSGGATDTQYF
CDR3nt: TGTGCCAGCAGTTTGGTTCTAAGCGGGGGGGCCACAGATACGCAGTATTTT

v_gene: TRBV7-9
j_gene: TRBJ2-7
d_gene: NA
abundance: NA
CDR3aa: CASGEGSEPLYEQYF
CDR3nt: TGTGCCAGCGGAGAGGGTTCGGAGCCTCTCTACGAGCAGTACTTC

v_gene: TRBV7-3
j_gene: TRBJ1-1
d_gene: NA
abundance: NA
CDR3aa: CASSFQGSDTEAFF
CDR3nt: TGTGCCAGCAGCTTTCAAGGGTCGGACACTGAAGCTTTCTTT

v_gene: TRBV15
j_gene: TRBJ2-1
d_gene: TRBD2
abundance: NA
CDR3aa: CATSREALADNEQFF
CDR3nt: TGTGCCACCAGCAGAGAGGCCCTAGCGGACAATGAGCAGTTCTTC

v_gene: TRBV29-1
j_gene: TRBJ1-4
d_gene: NA
abundance: once
CDR3aa: CSVASGARVEKLFF
CDR3nt: TGCAGCGTTGCATCGGGGGCACGGGTTGAAAAACTGTTTTTT

v_gene: TRBV9
j_gene: TRBJ1-4
d_gene: NA
abundance: NA
CDR3aa: CASSVDSTNEKLFF
CDR3nt: TGTGCCAGCAGCGTTGACAGTACTAATGAAAAACTGTTTTTT

v_gene: TRBV12-3/TRBV12-4
j_gene: TRBJ2-1
d_gene: TRBD2
abundance: once
CDR3aa: CASRLSGLAGVSSSYNEQFF
CDR3nt: TGTGCCAGCAGGCTGAGCGGACTAGCGGGAGTCTCGAGCTCCTACAATGAGCAGTTCTTC

v_gene: TRBV6-1
j_gene: TRBJ2-3
d_gene: TRBD1
abundance: few
CDR3aa: CASSEQLTGTGIDTQYF
CDR3nt: TGTGCCAGCAGTGAGCAATTGACCGGGACAGGGATAGATACGCAGTATTTT

v_gene: TRBV9
j_gene: TRBJ2-7
d_gene: TRBD2
abundance: NA
CDR3aa: CASSGGGLTYEQYF
CDR3nt: TGTGCCAGCAGCGGGGGGGGACTGACCTACGAGCAGTACTTC

v_gene: TRBV10-3
j_gene: TRBJ2-5
d_gene: TRBD1
abundance: NA
CDR3aa: CAISESKRPAGGFKETQYF
CDR3nt: TGTGCCATCAGTGAGTCAAAACGTCCTGCAGGGGGCTTTAAAGAGACCCAGTACTTC

v_gene: TRBV29-1
j_gene: TRBJ1-2
d_gene: NA
abundance: NA
CDR3aa: CSVDYDSNGYTF
CDR3nt: TGCAGCGTTGACTACGACAGTAATGGCTACACCTTC

v_gene: TRBV28
j_gene: TRBJ2-7
d_gene: TRBD2
abundance: NA
CDR3aa: CASSSNTVGTRPYEQYF
CDR3nt: TGTGCCAGCAGTTCGAATACGGTCGGGACTAGACCTTACGAGCAGTACTTC

v_gene: TRBV3-1
j_gene: TRBJ2-5
d_gene: NA
abundance: NA
CDR3aa: CASSQGRGGRETQYF
CDR3nt: TGTGCCAGCAGCCAAGGCAGGGGAGGAAGAGAGACCCAGTACTTC

v_gene: TRBV6-5
j_gene: TRBJ2-5
d_gene: TRBD2
abundance: NA
CDR3aa: CASSQREGETQYF
CDR3nt: TGTGCCAGCAGCCAGCGGGAGGGAGAGACCCAGTACTTC

v_gene: TRBV7-2
j_gene: TRBJ1-5
d_gene: NA
abundance: NA
CDR3aa: CASSAVGGRGNQPQHF
CDR3nt: TGTGCCAGCAGCGCCGTAGGGGGGAGAGGCAATCAGCCCCAGCATTTT